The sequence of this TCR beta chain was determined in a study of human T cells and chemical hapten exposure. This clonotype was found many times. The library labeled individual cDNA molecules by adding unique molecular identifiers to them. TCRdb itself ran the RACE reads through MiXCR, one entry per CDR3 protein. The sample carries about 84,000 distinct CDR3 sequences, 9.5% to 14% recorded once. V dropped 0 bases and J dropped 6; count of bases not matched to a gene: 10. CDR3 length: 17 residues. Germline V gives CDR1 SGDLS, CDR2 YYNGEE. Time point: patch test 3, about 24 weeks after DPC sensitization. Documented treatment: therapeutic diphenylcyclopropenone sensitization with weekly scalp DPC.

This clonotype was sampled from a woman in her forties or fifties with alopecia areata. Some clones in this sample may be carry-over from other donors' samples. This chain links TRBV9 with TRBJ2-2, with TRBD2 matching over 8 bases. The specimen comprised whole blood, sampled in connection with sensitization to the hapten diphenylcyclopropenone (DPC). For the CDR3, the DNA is TGTGCCAGCAGCGTAGGAGCCGGGACTAGGGGAGCCGGGGAGCTGTTTTTT. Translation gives CASSVGAGTRGAGELFF.